This T cell receptor beta chain was captured in a study of blood T cell repertoires in COVID-19. Study-wide context: The study drew acute and convalescent COVID-19 samples from the United States, Italy and Spain.

Assay: immunoSEQ multiplex PCR; the TCRdb copy retains only in-frame clones and omits some. The sample holds about 49,000 clones, approximately 80% seen once. CDR3 length: 17 residues. V was clipped by 1 base and J by 0 bases, with 14 bases between them. Per germline, CDR1 SGDLS and CDR2 YYNGEE. The chain recombines TRBV9 with TRBJ1-3; D is possibly TRBD1 (6 bases). This sequence originates from a woman aged 55-70 years with acute or convalescent COVID-19. Sequencing input: peripheral blood. The CDR3 DNA reads TGTGCCAGCAGCGTATACGGGACAACCTACTCTGGAAACACCATATATTTT. Protein product: CASSVYGTTYSGNTIYF.